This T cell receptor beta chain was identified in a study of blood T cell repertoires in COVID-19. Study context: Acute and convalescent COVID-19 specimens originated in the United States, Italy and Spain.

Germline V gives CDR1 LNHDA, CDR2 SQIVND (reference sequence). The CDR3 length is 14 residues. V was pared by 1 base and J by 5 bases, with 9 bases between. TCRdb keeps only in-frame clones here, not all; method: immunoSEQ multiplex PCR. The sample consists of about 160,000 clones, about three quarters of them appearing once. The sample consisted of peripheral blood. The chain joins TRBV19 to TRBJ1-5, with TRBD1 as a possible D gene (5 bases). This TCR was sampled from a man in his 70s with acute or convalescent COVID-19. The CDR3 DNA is TGTGCCAGTAGTATAGGACAGTCATATCAGCCCCAGCATTTT. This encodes CASSIGQSYQPQHF.